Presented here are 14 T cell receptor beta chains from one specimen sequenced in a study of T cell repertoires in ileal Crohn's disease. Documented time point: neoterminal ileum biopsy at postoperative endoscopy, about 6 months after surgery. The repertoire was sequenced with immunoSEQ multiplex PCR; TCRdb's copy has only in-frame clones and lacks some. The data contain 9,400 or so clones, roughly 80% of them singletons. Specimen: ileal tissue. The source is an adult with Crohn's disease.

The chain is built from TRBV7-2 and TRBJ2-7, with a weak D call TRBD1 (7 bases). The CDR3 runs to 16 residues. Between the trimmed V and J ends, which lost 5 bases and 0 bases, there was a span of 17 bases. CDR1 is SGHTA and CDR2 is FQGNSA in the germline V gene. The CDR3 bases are TGTGCCAGCAGCCCCAGGCGGGACAGCCTCTCCTACGAGCAGTACTTC. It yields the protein CASSPRRDSLSYEQYF.

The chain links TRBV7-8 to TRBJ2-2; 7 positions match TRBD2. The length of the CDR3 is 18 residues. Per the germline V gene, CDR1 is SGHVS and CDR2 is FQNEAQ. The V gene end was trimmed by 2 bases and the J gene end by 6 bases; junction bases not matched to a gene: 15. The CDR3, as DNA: TGTGCCAGCAGCTTATGGGGGGTGGGGCGGGAGCGGTCCGGGGAGCTGTTTTTT. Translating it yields CASSLWGVGRERSGELFF.

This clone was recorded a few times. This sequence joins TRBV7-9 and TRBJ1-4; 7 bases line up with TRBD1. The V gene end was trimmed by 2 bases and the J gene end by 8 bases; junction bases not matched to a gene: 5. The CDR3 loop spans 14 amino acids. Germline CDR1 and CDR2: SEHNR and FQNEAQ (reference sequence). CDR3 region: CASSLRQGREKLFF. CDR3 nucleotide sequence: TGTGCCAGCAGCTTACGACAGGGTCGAGAAAAACTGTTTTTT. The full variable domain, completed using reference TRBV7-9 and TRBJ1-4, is DTGVSQNPRHKITKRGQNVTFRCDPISEHNRLYWYRQTLGQGPEFLTYFQNEAQLEKSRLLSDRFSAERPKGSFSTLEIQRTEQGDSAMYLCASSLRQGREKLFFGSGTQLSVL.

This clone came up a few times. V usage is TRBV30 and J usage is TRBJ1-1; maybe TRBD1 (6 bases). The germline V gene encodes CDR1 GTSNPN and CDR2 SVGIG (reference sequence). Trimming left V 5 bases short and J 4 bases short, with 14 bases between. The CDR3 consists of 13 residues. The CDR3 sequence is CAWGTGLSTEAFF. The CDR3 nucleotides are TGTGCCTGGGGAACAGGGTTAAGCACTGAAGCTTTCTTT.

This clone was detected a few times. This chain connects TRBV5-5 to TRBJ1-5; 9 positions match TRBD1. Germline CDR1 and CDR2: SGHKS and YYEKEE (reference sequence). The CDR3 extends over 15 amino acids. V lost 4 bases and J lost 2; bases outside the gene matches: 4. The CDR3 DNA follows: TGTGCCAGCAGCGGGACAGGGTTTGGCAATCAGCCCCAGCATTTT. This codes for CASSGTGFGNQPQHF. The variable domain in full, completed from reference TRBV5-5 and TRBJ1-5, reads DAGVTQSPTHLIKTRGQQVTLRCSPISGHKSVSWYQQVLGQGPQFIFQYYEKEERGRGNFPDRFSARQFPNYSSELNVNALLLGDSALYLCASSGTGFGNQPQHFGDGTRLSIL.

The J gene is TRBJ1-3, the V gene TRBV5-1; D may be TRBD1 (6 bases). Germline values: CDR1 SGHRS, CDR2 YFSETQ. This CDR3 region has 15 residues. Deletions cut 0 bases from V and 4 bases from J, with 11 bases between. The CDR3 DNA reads TGCGCCAGCAGCTTGGCAGCAGGGACAGGAAACACCATATATTTT. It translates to CASSLAAGTGNTIYF. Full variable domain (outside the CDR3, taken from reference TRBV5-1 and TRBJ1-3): KAGVTQTPRYLIKTRGQQVTLSCSPISGHRSVSWYQQTPGQGLQFLFEYFSETQRNKGNFPGRFSGRQFSNSRSEMNVSTLELGDSALYLCASSLAAGTGNTIYFGEGSWLTVV.

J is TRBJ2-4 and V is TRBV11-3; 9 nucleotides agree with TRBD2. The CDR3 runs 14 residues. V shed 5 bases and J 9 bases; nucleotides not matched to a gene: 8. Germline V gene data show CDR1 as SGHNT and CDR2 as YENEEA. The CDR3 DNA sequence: TGTGCCAGCAGCCTTGGGCGGGAGGGACTCATTCAGTACTTC. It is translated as CASSLGREGLIQYF.

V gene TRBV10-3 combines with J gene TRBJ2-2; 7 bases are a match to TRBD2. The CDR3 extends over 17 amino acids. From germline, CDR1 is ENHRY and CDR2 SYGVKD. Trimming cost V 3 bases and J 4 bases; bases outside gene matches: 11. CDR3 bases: TGTGCCATCAGTGATCCGAACAGCGGGGAGTTCACCGGGGAGCTGTTTTTT. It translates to CAISDPNSGEFTGELFF.

Here the CDR3 DNA reads TGTGCCACCAGCAGCTCATCTAGCTTCGAGCAGTACTTC. This encodes CATSSSSSFEQYF. This sequence joins TRBV15 and TRBJ2-7; maybe TRBD2 (5 bases). This CDR3 contains 13 residues. In germline, CDR1 is LNHNV, CDR2 YYDKDF (reference sequence). V lost 3 bases to trimming and J lost 6 bases, with 12 bases between them. The full variable domain, rest sourced from reference TRBV15 and TRBJ2-7, is DAMVIQNPRYQVTQFGKPVTLSCSQTLNHNVMYWYQQKSSQAPKLLFHYYDKDFNNEADTPDNFQSRRPNTSFCFLDIRSPGLGDTAMYLCATSSSSSFEQYFGPGTRLTVT.

The CDR3 protein is CASSIRQGVRETQYF. DNA of the CDR3: TGTGCCAGCAGCATTCGACAGGGGGTTAGGGAGACCCAGTACTTC. The V gene is TRBV6-5, the J gene TRBJ2-5; 9 bases map to TRBD1. V lost 6 bases to trimming and J lost 5 bases; unmatched junction nucleotides: 10. CDR1 is MNHEY and CDR2 is SVGAGI in the germline V gene. The CDR3 consists of 15 residues.

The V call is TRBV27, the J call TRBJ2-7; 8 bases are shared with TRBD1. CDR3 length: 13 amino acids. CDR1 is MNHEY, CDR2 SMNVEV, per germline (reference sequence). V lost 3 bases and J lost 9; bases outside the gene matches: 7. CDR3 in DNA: TGTGCCAGCAGTTTGAGTCCAGGGGGCGTGCAGTACTTC. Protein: CASSLSPGGVQYF.

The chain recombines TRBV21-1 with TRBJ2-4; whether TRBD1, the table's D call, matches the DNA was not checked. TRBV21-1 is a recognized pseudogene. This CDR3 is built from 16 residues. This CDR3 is CASRDAPGGTKNIQYF. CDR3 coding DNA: TGTGCCAGCAGGGACGCCCCAGGGGGTACCAAAAACATTCAGTACTTC.

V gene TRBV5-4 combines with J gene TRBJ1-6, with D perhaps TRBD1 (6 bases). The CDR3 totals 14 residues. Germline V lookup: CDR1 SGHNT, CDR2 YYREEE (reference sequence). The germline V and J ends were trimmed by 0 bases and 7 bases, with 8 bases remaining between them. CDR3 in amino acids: CASSLEQGNSPLHF. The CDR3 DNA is TGTGCCAGCAGCTTGGAACAGGGAAATTCACCCCTCCACTTT.

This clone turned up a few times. CDR3 sequence reads: CASSLSRGDYSGYTF. CDR3 bases: TGTGCCAGCAGCTTATCTCGGGGGGACTATTCGGGCTACACCTTC. The rearrangement uses TRBV7-2 and TRBJ1-2, with a tentative D call TRBD1 (5 bases). Between the trimmed V and J ends, which lost 2 bases and 8 bases, there was a span of 18 bases. CDR3 length equals 15 residues. Germline values: CDR1 SGHTA, CDR2 FQGNSA. Drawing the rest from reference TRBV7-2 and TRBJ1-2, the complete variable domain is GAGVSQSPSNKVTEKGKDVELRCDPISGHTALYWYRQSLGQGLEFLIYFQGNSAPDKSGLPSDRFSAERTGGSVSTLTIQRTQQEDSAVYLCASSLSRGDYSGYTFGSGTRLTVV.